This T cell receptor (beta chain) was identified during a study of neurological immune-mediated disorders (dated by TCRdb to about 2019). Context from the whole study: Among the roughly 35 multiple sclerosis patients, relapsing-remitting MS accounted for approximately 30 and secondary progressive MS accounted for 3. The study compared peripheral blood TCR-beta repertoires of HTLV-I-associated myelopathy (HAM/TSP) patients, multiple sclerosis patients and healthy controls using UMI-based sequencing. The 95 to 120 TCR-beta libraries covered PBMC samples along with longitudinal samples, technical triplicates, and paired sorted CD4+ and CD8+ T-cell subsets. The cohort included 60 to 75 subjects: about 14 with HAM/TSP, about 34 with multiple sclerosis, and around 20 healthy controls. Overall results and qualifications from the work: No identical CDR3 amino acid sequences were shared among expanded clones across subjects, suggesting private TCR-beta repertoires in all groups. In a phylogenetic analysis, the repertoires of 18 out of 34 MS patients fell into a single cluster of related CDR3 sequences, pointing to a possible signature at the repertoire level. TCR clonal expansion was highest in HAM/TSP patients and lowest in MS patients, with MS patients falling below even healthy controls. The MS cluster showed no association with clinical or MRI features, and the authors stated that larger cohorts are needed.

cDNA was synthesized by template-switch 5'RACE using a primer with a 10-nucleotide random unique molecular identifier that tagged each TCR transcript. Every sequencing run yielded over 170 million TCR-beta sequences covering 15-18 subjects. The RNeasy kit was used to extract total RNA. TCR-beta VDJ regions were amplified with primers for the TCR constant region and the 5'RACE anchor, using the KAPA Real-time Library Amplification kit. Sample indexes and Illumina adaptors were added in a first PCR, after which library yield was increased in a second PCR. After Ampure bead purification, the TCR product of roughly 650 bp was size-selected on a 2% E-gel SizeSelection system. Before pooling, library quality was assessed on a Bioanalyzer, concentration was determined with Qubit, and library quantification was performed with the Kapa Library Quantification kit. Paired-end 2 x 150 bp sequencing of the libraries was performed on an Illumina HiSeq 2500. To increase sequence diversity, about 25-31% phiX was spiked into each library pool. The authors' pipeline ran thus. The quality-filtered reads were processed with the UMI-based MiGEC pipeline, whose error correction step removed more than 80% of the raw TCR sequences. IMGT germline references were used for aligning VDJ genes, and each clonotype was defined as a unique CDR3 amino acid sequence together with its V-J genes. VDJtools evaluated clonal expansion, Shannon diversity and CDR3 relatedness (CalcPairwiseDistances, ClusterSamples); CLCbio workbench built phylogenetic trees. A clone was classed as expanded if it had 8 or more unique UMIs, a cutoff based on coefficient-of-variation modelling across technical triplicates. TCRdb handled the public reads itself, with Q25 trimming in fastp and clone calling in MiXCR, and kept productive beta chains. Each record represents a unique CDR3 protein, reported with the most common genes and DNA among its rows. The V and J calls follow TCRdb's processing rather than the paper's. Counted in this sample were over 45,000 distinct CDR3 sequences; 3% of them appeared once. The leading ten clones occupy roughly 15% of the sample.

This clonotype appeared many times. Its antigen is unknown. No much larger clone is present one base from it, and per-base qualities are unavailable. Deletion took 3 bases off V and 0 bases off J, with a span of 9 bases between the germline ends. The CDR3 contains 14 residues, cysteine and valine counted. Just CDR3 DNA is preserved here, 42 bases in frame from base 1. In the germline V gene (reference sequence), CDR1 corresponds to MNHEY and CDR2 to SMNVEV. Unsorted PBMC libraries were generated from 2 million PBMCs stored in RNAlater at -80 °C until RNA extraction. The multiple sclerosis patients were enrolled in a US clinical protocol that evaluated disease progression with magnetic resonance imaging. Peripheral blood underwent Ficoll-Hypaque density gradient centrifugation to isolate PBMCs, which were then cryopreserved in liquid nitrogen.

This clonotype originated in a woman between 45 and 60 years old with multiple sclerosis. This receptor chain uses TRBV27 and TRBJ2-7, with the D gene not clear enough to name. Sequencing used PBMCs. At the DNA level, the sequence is TGTGCCAGCAGTTTGGATGCGACCTCCTACGAGCAGTACGTC. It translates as CASSLDATSYEQYV.